These 21 T cell receptor beta chains came from one sample sequenced in a study of blood T cell repertoires in COVID-19. Clones were read by immunoSEQ multiplex PCR, and TCRdb kept only the in-frame ones, dropping some. The profile shows more than 90,000 clones, 82% of them singletons. The sequenced material came from peripheral blood. The source is a man aged 65 to 79 with acute or convalescent COVID-19.

This clone has only one observation. This chain joins TRBV14 and TRBJ2-1, with TRBD2 matching 10 bases. The CDR3 length is 18 residues. Germline CDR1 and CDR2: SGHDN and FVKESK. The J segment lost 1 base and the V segment lost 5 bases, leaving 11 bases of the junction unmatched. In DNA form, the CDR3 reads TGTGCCAGCAGCAAAAGGGAGGGACTAGCGTTTTCCTACAATGAGCAGTTCTTC. Its protein product is CASSKREGLAFSYNEQFF.

The gene calls are TRBV2 and TRBJ2-2; 7 bases are a match to TRBD2. Looked up from germline, CDR1 is SNHLY and CDR2 is FYNNEI. There are 14 residues in the CDR3. Losses at the gene ends were 6 bases for V and 5 bases for J; bases not matched to a gene: 6. CDR3 residues: CASRAGEITGELFF. The CDR3 DNA sequence: TGTGCCAGCAGGGCGGGAGAAATTACCGGGGAGCTGTTTTTT.

The chain carries TRBV29-1 and TRBJ1-1, with D possibly matching TRBD1 (6 bases). CDR1 SQVTM and CDR2 ANQGSEA come from the germline V gene. Trimming took 2 bases from V and 6 from J, leaving 13 bases between them. This CDR3 contains 13 residues. The CDR3 region is CSVESGGAAEAFF. CDR3 DNA: TGCAGCGTTGAATCCGGGGGGGCGGCTGAAGCTTTCTTT.

The chain couples TRBV19 to TRBJ2-1; tentative D call: TRBD1 (6 bases). This CDR3 spans 14 amino acids. Germline values: CDR1 LNHDA, CDR2 SQIVND (reference sequence). V lost 2 bases to trimming and J lost 5 bases, with 10 bases between them. DNA for the CDR3: TGTGCCAGTAGTATATGGGCAGGGGACAATGAGCAGTTCTTC. Encoded protein: CASSIWAGDNEQFF.

The V call is TRBV5-1, the J call TRBJ2-2, with D perhaps matching TRBD1 (6 bases). V gave up 0 bases and J gave up 2 bases, with 32 bases separating them. Looked up from germline, CDR1 is SGHRS and CDR2 is YFSETQ. This CDR3 region has 23 residues. In nucleotides, the CDR3 is TGCGCCAGCAGCTTGGTTCTGGGGGTGACCGCCCGGACCGGGACACTCAACACCGGGGAGCTGTTTTTT. It yields the protein CASSLVLGVTARTGTLNTGELFF.

The chain carries TRBV6-5 and TRBJ2-2; D may be TRBD2 (5 bases). Trimming cost V 6 bases and J 3 bases, with 11 bases left between them. Germline V gene data show CDR1 as MNHEY and CDR2 as SVGAGI. CDR3 length: 14 residues. The CDR3 DNA follows: TGTGCCAGCAGCGCAATCGGGGACACCGGGGAGCTGTTTTTT. This translates into CASSAIGDTGELFF.

V usage is TRBV6-5 and J usage is TRBJ1-3; no firm D call. V shed 7 bases and J shed 0 bases, with 10 bases lying between them. The CDR3 consists of 14 residues. Looked up from germline, CDR1 is MNHEY and CDR2 is SVGAGI. CDR3 residues: CASTRLSSGNTIYF. The CDR3 DNA reads as TGTGCCAGCACACGATTGAGCTCTGGAAACACCATATATTTT.

The chain couples TRBV28 to TRBJ2-7, with a possible D match to TRBD2 (5 bases). Trimming pared 6 bases from V and 10 bases from J, leaving 16 bases between. The CDR3 sequence is 12 residues long. Germline CDR1 and CDR2: MDHEN and SYDVKM. CDR3 DNA sequence: TGTGCCAGCAGATTCCTCGGGAACCCCCAGTACTTC. Translation: CASRFLGNPQYF. Full variable domain (remainder filled in from reference TRBV28 and TRBJ2-7): DVKVTQSSRYLVKRTGEKVFLECVQDMDHENMFWYRQDPGLGLRLIYFSYDVKMKEKGDIPEGYSVSREKKERFSLILESASTNQTSMYLCASRFLGNPQYFGPGTRLTVT.

The chain is built from TRBV18 and TRBJ2-1; D is unresolved. The V and J ends lost 5 bases and 10 bases respectively, with 9 bases between them. Per germline, CDR1 KGHSH and CDR2 LQKENI. The CDR3 length is 11 residues. CDR3 sequence reads: CASSSQLEQFF. DNA for the CDR3: TGTGCCAGCTCATCACAACTAGAGCAGTTCTTC.

CDR3 in DNA: TGTGCCAGCAGCCAGCGGACAGGGGAAACTGAAAAACTGTTTTTT. It codes for CASSQRTGETEKLFF. V is TRBV3-1 (or the pseudogene TRBV3-2) and J is TRBJ1-4; 9 nucleotides agree with TRBD1. V shed 3 bases and J 7 bases; nucleotides not matched to a gene: 6. The CDR3 contains 15 residues. Germline-derived CDR1 and CDR2 are LGHDT and YNNKEL (reference sequence).

V usage is TRBV5-4 and J usage is TRBJ1-2; 9 positions agree with TRBD1. V shed 0 bases, J shed 7 bases, and the junction held 4 bases outside the gene matches. In germline, CDR1 is SGHNT, CDR2 YYREEE (reference sequence). The CDR3 is 14 residues long. This CDR3 reads CASSLVGQGRGYTF. Written as DNA, the CDR3 is TGTGCCAGCAGCTTGGTGGGACAGGGACGTGGCTACACCTTC.

V is TRBV5-1 and J is TRBJ2-2; D is perhaps TRBD2 (6 bases). This CDR3 spans 14 amino acids. Germline values: CDR1 SGHRS, CDR2 YFSETQ. Trimming stripped 5 bases from V and 2 bases from J, with 10 bases between. The CDR3 reads CASRDGGNTGELFF. The CDR3 nucleotides are TGCGCCAGCAGAGACGGGGGTAACACCGGGGAGCTGTTTTTT.

The rearrangement joins TRBV29-1 to TRBJ2-6, with TRBD1 as a possible D gene (6 bases). Germline V gene sequence: CDR1 SQVTM, CDR2 ANQGSEA. CDR3 size: 16 residues. The V end lost 5 bases, the J end lost 2 bases, and 16 bases lay between the germline ends. CDR3 coding DNA: TGCAGCGTTTCCTCATCCGGGACACCTGGGGCCAACGTCCTGACTTTC. Translating gives CSVSSSGTPGANVLTF.

This clone was observed a handful of times. V is TRBV7-3 and J is TRBJ2-7, with 9 bases matching TRBD2. CDR3 length: 16 residues. The ends lost 5 bases at V and 2 bases at J; junction bases unmatched: 10. Germline assignment: CDR1 SGHTA and CDR2 FQGTGA. The DNA for the CDR3 is TGTGCCAGCAGCCAAACCGCGCTAGCGGGGCCCTACGAGCAGTACTTC. This codes for CASSQTALAGPYEQYF.

The genes are TRBV6-5 and TRBJ2-1, with D possibly TRBD2 on 5 matching bases. Trimming shortened V by 5 bases and J by 6 bases, and 11 bases separated the two germline ends. The CDR3 contains 13 residues. Germline CDR1 is MNHEY and CDR2 is SVGAGI. CDR3 bases: TGTGCCAGCAGTAACGGGATACTCAATGAGCAGTTCTTC. Residues: CASSNGILNEQFF.

The rearrangement links TRBV7-9 to TRBJ1-5; D possibly corresponds to TRBD1 (6 bases). The V and J ends lost 5 bases and 2 bases respectively, with 13 bases between them. CDR3 length: 15 amino acids. Germline V gene sequence: CDR1 SEHNR, CDR2 FQNEAQ (reference sequence). In nucleotides, the CDR3 is TGTGCCAGCAGCGGGGCCACAGGGCGCAATCAGCCCCAGCATTTT. The encoded protein is CASSGATGRNQPQHF.

The rearrangement joins TRBV24-1 to TRBJ2-7; 13 positions match TRBD2. With 5 bases clipped from V and 5 bases from J, the junction kept 5 bases outside the gene matches. The CDR3 contains 15 residues. The V gene's germline CDR1 is KGHDR and CDR2 SFDVKD. CDR3: CATSGGLAGVNEQYF. The CDR3 region has the DNA TGTGCCACCAGTGGAGGACTAGCGGGAGTAAACGAGCAGTACTTC.

CDR3 nucleotides: TGTGCCAGTAGTACGACAGCTTATAACTATGGCTACACCTTC. The encoded protein is CASSTTAYNYGYTF. The J gene is TRBJ1-2, the V gene TRBV19; D is possibly TRBD1 (5 bases). V gave up 4 bases and J gave up 1 base, with 10 bases separating them. The germline V gene has CDR1 LNHDA and CDR2 SQIVND (reference sequence). There are 14 residues in the CDR3.

The rearrangement uses TRBV3-1 (or the pseudogene TRBV3-2) and TRBJ1-1; possibly TRBD1 for D (5 bases). The CDR3 consists of 13 residues. Trimming cost V 3 bases and J 7 bases, with 12 bases left between them. Looked up from germline, CDR1 is LGHDT and CDR2 is YNNKEL (reference sequence). This CDR3 is CASSQGRAGEAFF. In DNA, the CDR3 is TGTGCCAGCAGCCAGGGCAGGGCAGGTGAAGCTTTCTTT.

The genes are TRBV24-1 and TRBJ2-3, with D tentatively TRBD2 (7 bases). The CDR3 contains 15 residues. Trimming left V 4 bases short and J 2 bases short, with 12 bases between. Germline values: CDR1 KGHDR, CDR2 SFDVKD. The CDR3 reads CATSDGGLPTDTQYF. The CDR3 DNA reads TGTGCCACCAGTGACGGGGGGCTACCCACAGATACGCAGTATTTT.

This clone showed up just once. This rearrangement joins TRBV5-1 to TRBJ2-1, with 12 bases aligning to TRBD2. V dropped 2 bases and J dropped 9; count of bases not matched to a gene: 9. CDR3 length: 16 amino acids. Per the germline V gene, CDR1 is SGHRS and CDR2 is YFSETQ. CDR3 amino acids: CASSFQTSGSLSEQFF. In DNA form, the CDR3 reads TGCGCCAGCAGCTTCCAGACTAGCGGGAGTCTTAGTGAGCAGTTCTTC.